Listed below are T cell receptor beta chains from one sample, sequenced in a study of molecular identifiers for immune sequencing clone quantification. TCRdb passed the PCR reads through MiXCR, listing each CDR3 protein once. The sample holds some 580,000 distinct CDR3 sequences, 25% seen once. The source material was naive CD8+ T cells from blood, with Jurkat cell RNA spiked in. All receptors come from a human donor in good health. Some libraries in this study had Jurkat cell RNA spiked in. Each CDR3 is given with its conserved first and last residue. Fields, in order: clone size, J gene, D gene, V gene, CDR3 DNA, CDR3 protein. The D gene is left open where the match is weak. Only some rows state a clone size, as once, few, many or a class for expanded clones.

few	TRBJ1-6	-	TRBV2	TGTGCCAGCAGTCCGTCAGATGGTTCACCCCTCCACTTT	CASSPSDGSPLHF
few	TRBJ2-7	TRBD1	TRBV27	TGTGCCAGCGGACAGGGGGTAACCTACGAGCAGTACTTC	CASGQGVTYEQYF
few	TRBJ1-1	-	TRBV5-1	TGCGCCAGCAGCTTGGAGATGGGTTTCACTGAAGCTTTCTTT	CASSLEMGFTEAFF
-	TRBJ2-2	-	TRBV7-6	TGTGCCAGCAGCTTAGTGGTGAGGCAGACTGGCTTCGGGGAGCTGTTTTTT	CASSLVVRQTGFGELFF
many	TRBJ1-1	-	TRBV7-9	TGTGCCAGCAGCCCAATAACTGGACGGATGAACACTGAAGCTTTCTTT	CASSPITGRMNTEAFF
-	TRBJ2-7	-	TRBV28	TGTGCCAGCAGTTATAGCGTGTGTAGCTACGAGCAGTACTTC	CASSYSVCSYEQYF
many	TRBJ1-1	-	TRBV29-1	TGCAGCGTGGCGACTAAGGACACTGAAGCTTTCTTT	CSVATKDTEAFF
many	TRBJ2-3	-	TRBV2	TGTGCCAGCAGTGAAGCTTTTGGGGGACTAGGGGGCATTTTCACAGATACGCAGTATTTT	CASSEAFGGLGGIFTDTQYF
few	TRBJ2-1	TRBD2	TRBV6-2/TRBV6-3	TGTGCCAGCAGTTACTTTGCGGGAGGTCCCAATGAGCAGTTCTTC	CASSYFAGGPNEQFF
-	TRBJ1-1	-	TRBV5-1	TGCGCCAGCAGCGGGCTTTTGAACACTGAAGCTTTCTTT	CASSGLLNTEAFF
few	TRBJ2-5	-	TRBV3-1	TGTGCCAGCTTAGCGTACCCACAAGAGACCCAGTACTTC	CASLAYPQETQYF
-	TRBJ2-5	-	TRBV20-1	TGCAGTGCTAACCAACCGGACAGCCAAGAGACCCAGTACTTC	CSANQPDSQETQYF
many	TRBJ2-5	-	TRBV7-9	TGTGCCAGCAGCTTAGTCGGGGGCGCGGGACTCCAAGAGACCCAGTACTTC	CASSLVGGAGLQETQYF
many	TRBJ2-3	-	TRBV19	TGTGCCAGTAGGAGCTGGACAGCAGATACGCAGTATTTT	CASRSWTADTQYF
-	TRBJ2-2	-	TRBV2	TGTGCCAGCATTCCTCCTAACACCGGGGAGCTGTTTTTT	CASIPPNTGELFF
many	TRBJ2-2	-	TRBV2	TGTGCCAGCAGTGAATGGGGGTGGCAGAACACCGGGGAGCTGTTTTTT	CASSEWGWQNTGELFF
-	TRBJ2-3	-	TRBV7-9	TGTGCCAGCAGCTTATTTCCGGACCTGAGCACAGATACGCAGTATTTT	CASSLFPDLSTDTQYF
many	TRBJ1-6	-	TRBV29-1	TGCAGCCCCGGCTGGTTTCGTAATTCACCCCTCCACTTT	CSPGWFRNSPLHF
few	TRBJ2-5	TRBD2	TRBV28	TGTGCCAGCAGTCCCCGTCTAGCGGGAGTGCATCAAGAGACCCAGTACTTC	CASSPRLAGVHQETQYF
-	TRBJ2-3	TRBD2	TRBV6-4	TGTGCCAGCAGCGATACTAGCGGGGGGGAAGATACGCAGTATTTT	CASSDTSGGEDTQYF
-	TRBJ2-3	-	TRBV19	TGTGCCAGTAGTATAGATGTCGGAAGGAGCACAGATACGCAGTATTTT	CASSIDVGRSTDTQYF
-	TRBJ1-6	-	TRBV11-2	TGTGCCAGCAGCTTAGATGTTATGCACGGGTCACCCCTCCACTTT	CASSLDVMHGSPLHF
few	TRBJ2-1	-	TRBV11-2	TGTGCCAGCCGAACCTTTTCCCCCGAGGGTGGCAATGAGCAGTTCTTC	CASRTFSPEGGNEQFF
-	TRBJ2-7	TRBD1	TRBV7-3	TGTGCCAGCAGCTTAGCAACAGGGGATCGGTACGAGCAGTACTTC	CASSLATGDRYEQYF
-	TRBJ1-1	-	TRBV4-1	TGCGCCAGCAGCCAATTACGGCTGATGAACACTGAAGCTTTCTTT	CASSQLRLMNTEAFF
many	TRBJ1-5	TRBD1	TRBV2	TGTGCCAGCAGTGAATATGGGACAGACAATCAGCCCCAGCATTTT	CASSEYGTDNQPQHF
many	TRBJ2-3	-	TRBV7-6	TGTGCCAGCAGCCTAAAGGCCGTACCCGTCCCAGATACGCAGTATTTT	CASSLKAVPVPDTQYF
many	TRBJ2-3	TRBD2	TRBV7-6	TGTGCCAGCAGCTTTAACCCATTTACTAGCGGTTCTAGCACAGATACGCAGTATTTT	CASSFNPFTSGSSTDTQYF
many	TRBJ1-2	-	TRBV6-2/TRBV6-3	TGTGCCAGCAGTTACAGAGAGGGCATCTATGGCTACACCTTC	CASSYREGIYGYTF
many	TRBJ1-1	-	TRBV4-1	TGCGCCAGCAGCCAAGGGGGGGGGTTTGACACTGAAGCTTTCTTT	CASSQGGGFDTEAFF
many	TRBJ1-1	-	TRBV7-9	TGTGCCAGCAGCCCCCGGACAGTCTTGTTCGAAGCTTTCTTT	CASSPRTVLFEAFF
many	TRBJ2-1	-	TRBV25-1	TGTGCCAGCAGTCCCAGGCTCGTGGAAGGGCAGTTCTTC	CASSPRLVEGQFF
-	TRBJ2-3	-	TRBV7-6	TGTGCCAGCAGCTTAGGGTCAGGCCGAGATACGCAGTATTTT	CASSLGSGRDTQYF
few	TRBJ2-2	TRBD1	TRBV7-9	TGTGCCAGCAGCTTAATTTGGGACAGCAACACCGGGGAGCTGTTTTTT	CASSLIWDSNTGELFF
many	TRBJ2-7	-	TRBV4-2	TGTGCCAGCAGCCAAGAGTGGAGGGAGAGCTACGAGCAGTACTTC	CASSQEWRESYEQYF
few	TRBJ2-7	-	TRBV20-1	TGCAGTGCTAGAGAAATCACAGGGAGCACCGAGCAGTACTTC	CSAREITGSTEQYF
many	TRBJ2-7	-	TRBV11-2	TGTGCCAGCAGCTCAACTTCGGGGGTTGCTTACGAGCAGTACTTC	CASSSTSGVAYEQYF
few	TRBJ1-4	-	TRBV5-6	TGTGCCAGCAGCTTGCTCGGGAAGAATGAAAAACTGTTTTTT	CASSLLGKNEKLFF
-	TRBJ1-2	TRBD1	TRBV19	TGTGCCAGTAGTAGGGGACAGGGGATAAATGGCTACACCTTC	CASSRGQGINGYTF
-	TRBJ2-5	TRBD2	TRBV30	TGTGCCTGGTGCCCATCGGGGGGGTGGGAGACCCAGTACTTC	CAWCPSGGWETQYF
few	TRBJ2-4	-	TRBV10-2	TGCGCCAGCAGTGGAGGAGGCAAAAACATTCAGTACTTC	CASSGGGKNIQYF
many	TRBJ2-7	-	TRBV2	TGTGCCAGCACCGGGGCCTACGAGCAGTACTTC	CASTGAYEQYF
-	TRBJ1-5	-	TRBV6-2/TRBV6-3	TGTGCCAGCAGTTACTCGGCTGGCAATCAGCCCCACCATTTT	CASSYSAGNQPHHF
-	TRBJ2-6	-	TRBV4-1	TGCGCCAGCAGCCAAGATCCACTGGGGGCAACTGGGGCCAACGTCCTGACTTTC	CASSQDPLGATGANVLTF
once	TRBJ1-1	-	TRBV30	TGTGGCTGGAAACCTGTCCCCGACACTGAAGCTTTCTTT	CGWKPVPDTEAFF
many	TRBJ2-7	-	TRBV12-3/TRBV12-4	TGTGCCAGCAGTTCCATTTACGAGCAGTACTTC	CASSSIYEQYF
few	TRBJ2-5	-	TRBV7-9	TGTGCCAGCAGCTTTTGGGGGCGACGAGCCGAAGAGACCCAGTACTTC	CASSFWGRRAEETQYF
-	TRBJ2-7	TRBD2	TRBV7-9	TGTGCCAGCAGCGGGACTAGCGGGAACCACGAGCAGTACTTC	CASSGTSGNHEQYF
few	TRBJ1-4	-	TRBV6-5	TGTGCCAGCAGTTACGTTGGGGGGGCAACTAATGAAAAACTGTTTTTT	CASSYVGGATNEKLFF
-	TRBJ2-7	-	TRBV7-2	TGTGCCCGCAGCAGCCGCCATGGTGTCTACGCGCCATACTTC	CARSSRHGVYAPYF
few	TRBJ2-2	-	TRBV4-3	TGCGCCAGCAGCCAAGATTTCACGAACACCGGGGAGCTGTTTTTT	CASSQDFTNTGELFF
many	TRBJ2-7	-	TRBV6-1	TGTGCCAGCAGTGAAGCTGTGGGTTGGACCTACTACGAGCAGTACTTC	CASSEAVGWTYYEQYF
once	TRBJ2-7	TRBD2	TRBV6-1	TGTGCCAGCAGTGAGACTAGCGGGAGATCCTACGAGCAGCACTTC	CASSETSGRSYEQHF
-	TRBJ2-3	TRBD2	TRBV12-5	TGTGCTAGTGGTTTGGGGGGGGGAGTAGATACGCAGTATTTT	CASGLGGGVDTQYF
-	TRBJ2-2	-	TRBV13	TGTGCCAGCACCAAAAGAGCGGTGGGGACCGGGGAGCTGTTTTTT	CASTKRAVGTGELFF